The 10 T cell receptor beta chains listed next were all sequenced from one sample in a study of T cell responses to AZD1222 COVID-19 vaccine (dated by TCRdb to about 2021). Taken with the paper, the label for time point translates to: about 28 days (+/-7) after the second vaccine dose. Libraries were made using the immunoSEQ multiplex PCR assay. TCRdb took this table from immuneACCESS and kept in-frame rearrangements with V and J called. Such tables lack part of the clones; where checked against another copy, unresolved V genes explain under half of the gap, and the rest is unexplained. Across this sample there are about 110,000 clones, with about nine tenths seen only once. Together, the top ten hold more than 2% of the sample. The sequences come from peripheral blood, collected 28 days after the second AZD1222 dose. The receptors come from an adult who received the AZD1222 COVID-19 vaccine.

The chain recombines TRBV9 with TRBJ2-1; D call uncertain. Germline CDR1 reads SGDLS; CDR2 reads YYNGEE. The CDR3 has 12 residues. With 0 bases removed from V and 7 bases from J, the gap between germline ends came to 5 bases. The CDR3 nucleotides read TGTGCCAGCAGCGTAGACGATAATGAGCAGTTCTTC. Translating it yields CASSVDDNEQFF.

The J gene is TRBJ2-7, the V gene TRBV6-5, with D possibly matching TRBD1 (6 bases). This CDR3 is 14 amino acids long. Per germline, CDR1 MNHEY and CDR2 SVGAGI. The V end lost 2 bases, the J end lost 2 bases, and 10 bases lay between the germline ends. CDR3 residues: CASSYVDRTYEQYF. CDR3 in DNA: TGTGCCAGCAGTTACGTGGACAGAACCTACGAGCAGTACTTC.

Of note for this clone: Mismatch with germline at one junction end may stem from a read error. The chain has TRBV7-7 and TRBJ2-2; 8 bases agree with TRBD1. Germline V gene sequence: CDR1 SSHAT, CDR2 FNYEAQ (reference sequence). The CDR3 totals 16 residues. In DNA form, the CDR3 reads TGTGCTAGCAGCTTGACGACAGGGGCCGGGACCGGGGAGCTGTTTTTT. Translated, it gives CASSLTTGAGTGELFF.

The J gene is TRBJ1-2, the V gene TRBV2; D possibly corresponds to TRBD1 (6 bases). Germline CDR1 reads SNHLY; CDR2 reads FYNNEI. V was pared by 8 bases and J by 5 bases, with 15 bases between. The CDR3 consists of 13 residues. As DNA, the CDR3 is TGTGCCAGCCTATTAGACACAGGGTATGGCTACACCTTC. Its translation is CASLLDTGYGYTF.

The rearrangement joins TRBV20-1 to TRBJ2-1; possible D gene TRBD1, 6 bases. Trimming pared 6 bases from V and 10 bases from J, leaving 13 bases between. This CDR3 comprises 11 residues. Germline V gives CDR1 DFQATT, CDR2 SNEGSKA (reference sequence). CDR3: CSALTGTEQFF. Here the CDR3 DNA reads TGCAGTGCATTAACAGGGACGGAGCAGTTCTTC.

This clone occurred once. The junction departs from the called germline gene at one end, perhaps through a read error. V usage is TRBV18 and J usage is TRBJ1-4; D is unresolved. The CDR3 has 15 residues. Per germline, CDR1 KGHSH and CDR2 LQKENI. Here the CDR3 DNA reads TGTGCCAGCTCACCGCCGGGCAGCTCTAAAGAAAAACTGTTTTTT. Amino acid sequence: CASSPPGSSKEKLFF.

The gene calls are TRBV4-2 and TRBJ2-2; 9 positions match TRBD2. Germline values: CDR1 LGHNA, CDR2 YNFKEQ. The CDR3 totals 19 residues. V dropped 0 bases and J dropped 2; count of bases not matched to a gene: 10. The CDR3 DNA sequence: TGTGCCAGCAGCCAAGATTGGTTGCGGGGGGGCCCTAACACCGGGGAGCTGTTTTTT. Amino acids: CASSQDWLRGGPNTGELFF.

This clone was recorded a few times. The rearrangement uses TRBV21-1 and TRBJ2-7; the table names TRBD2, a call not compared with the DNA. TRBV21-1 is a pseudogene. The CDR3 length is 14 residues. Here the CDR3 DNA reads TGTGCCAGCAAATATTACGGGGGGCGCGGCGAGCAGTACTTC. Its protein is CASKYYGGRGEQYF.

The chain has TRBV5-6 and TRBJ1-5, with 10 bases aligning to TRBD1. CDR3 length: 18 amino acids. The germline V gene has CDR1 SGHDT and CDR2 YYEEEE. V lost 0 bases and J lost 6; bases outside the gene matches: 12. As DNA, the CDR3 is TGTGCCAGCAGCTTGGCCAAATTCGACAGGGGGCTTGGTCAGCCCCAGCATTTT. Its protein product is CASSLAKFDRGLGQPQHF.

The chain carries TRBV7-2 and TRBJ1-4, with D perhaps TRBD1 (5 bases). V lost 1 base, J lost 7 bases, and 13 bases lay in between. This CDR3 region has 15 residues. Germline V gene data show CDR1 as SGHTA and CDR2 as FQGNSA. CDR3 in DNA: TGTGCCAGCAGCTTAGGGGGCCGGGAAGGTGAAAAACTGTTTTTT. Translated, it gives CASSLGGREGEKLFF.